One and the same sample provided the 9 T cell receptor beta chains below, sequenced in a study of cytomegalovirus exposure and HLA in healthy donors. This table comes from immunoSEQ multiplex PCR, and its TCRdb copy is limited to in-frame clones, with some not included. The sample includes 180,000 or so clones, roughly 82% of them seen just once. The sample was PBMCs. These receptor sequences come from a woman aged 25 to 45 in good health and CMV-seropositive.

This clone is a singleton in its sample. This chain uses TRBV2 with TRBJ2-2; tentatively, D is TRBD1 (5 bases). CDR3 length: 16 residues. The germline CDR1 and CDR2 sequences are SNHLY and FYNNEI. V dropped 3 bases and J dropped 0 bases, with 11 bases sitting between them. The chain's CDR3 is CASSDRAHSNTGELFF. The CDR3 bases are TGTGCCAGCAGTGACAGGGCACACTCGAACACCGGGGAGCTGTTTTTT.

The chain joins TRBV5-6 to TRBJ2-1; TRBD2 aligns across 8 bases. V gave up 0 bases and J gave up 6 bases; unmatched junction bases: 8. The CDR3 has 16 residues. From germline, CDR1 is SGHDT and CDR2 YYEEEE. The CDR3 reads CASSLGMALAANEQFF. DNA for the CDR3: TGTGCCAGCAGCTTGGGTATGGCACTAGCGGCCAATGAGCAGTTCTTC.

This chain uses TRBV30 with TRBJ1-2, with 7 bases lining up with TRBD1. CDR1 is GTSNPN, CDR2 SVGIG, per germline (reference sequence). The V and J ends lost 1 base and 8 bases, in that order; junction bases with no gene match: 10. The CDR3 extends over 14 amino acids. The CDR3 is CAWSAGQVGEGYTF. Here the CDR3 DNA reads TGTGCCTGGAGTGCCGGACAGGTCGGGGAAGGCTACACCTTC. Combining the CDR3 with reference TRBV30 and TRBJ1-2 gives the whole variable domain SQTIHQWPATLVQPVGSPLSLECTVEGTSNPNLYWYRQAAGRGLQLLFYSVGIGQISSEVPQNLSASRPQDRQFILSSKKLLLSDSGFYLCAWSAGQVGEGYTFGSGTRLTVV.

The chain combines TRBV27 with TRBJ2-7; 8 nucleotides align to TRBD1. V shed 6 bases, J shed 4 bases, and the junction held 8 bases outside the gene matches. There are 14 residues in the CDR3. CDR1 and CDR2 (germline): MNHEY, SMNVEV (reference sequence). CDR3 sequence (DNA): TGTGCCAGCAGGCGCAGGGGGCGAGAGTACGAGCAGTACTTC. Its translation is CASRRRGREYEQYF.

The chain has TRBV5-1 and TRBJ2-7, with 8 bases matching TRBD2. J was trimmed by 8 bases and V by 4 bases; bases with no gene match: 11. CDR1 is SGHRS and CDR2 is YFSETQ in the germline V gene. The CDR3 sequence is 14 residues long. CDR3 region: CASSPLAAGGKQYF. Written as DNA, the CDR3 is TGCGCCAGCAGCCCCCTTGCCGCGGGGGGAAAGCAGTACTTC.

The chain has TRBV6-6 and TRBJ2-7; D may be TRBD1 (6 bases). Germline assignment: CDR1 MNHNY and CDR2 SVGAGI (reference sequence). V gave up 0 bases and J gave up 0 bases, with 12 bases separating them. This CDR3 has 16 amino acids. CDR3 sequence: CASSYSIGTPSYEQYF. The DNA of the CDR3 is TGTGCCAGCAGTTACTCGATAGGGACACCCTCCTACGAGCAGTACTTC.

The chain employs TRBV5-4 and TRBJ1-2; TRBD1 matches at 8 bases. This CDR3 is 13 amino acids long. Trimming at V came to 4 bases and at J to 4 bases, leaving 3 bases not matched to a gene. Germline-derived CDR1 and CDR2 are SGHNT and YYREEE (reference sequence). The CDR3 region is CASSPDRAYGYTF. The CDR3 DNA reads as TGTGCCAGCAGCCCGGACAGGGCCTATGGCTACACCTTC.

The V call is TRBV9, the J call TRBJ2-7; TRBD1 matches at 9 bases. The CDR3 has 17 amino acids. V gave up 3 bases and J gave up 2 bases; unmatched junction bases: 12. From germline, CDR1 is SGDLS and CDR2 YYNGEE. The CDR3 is CASSGGVVWTGAYEQYF. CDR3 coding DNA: TGTGCCAGCAGCGGCGGTGTGGTATGGACAGGGGCCTACGAGCAGTACTTC.

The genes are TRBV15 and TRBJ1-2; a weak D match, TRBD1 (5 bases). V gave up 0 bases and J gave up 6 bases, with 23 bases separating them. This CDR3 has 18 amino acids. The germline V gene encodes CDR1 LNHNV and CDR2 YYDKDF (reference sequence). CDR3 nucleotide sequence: TGTGCCACCAGCAGAGATAACGTCATTCAATCGGGGGACCATGGCTACACCTTC. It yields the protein CATSRDNVIQSGDHGYTF.